This T cell receptor beta chain was documented in a study of T cells after yellow fever vaccination. General study points: Clones that expanded after primary vaccination mostly reappeared after the booster (just over 95% CD4, about 89% CD8). The secondary response showed a weaker magnitude and a faster peak, day 5 versus 15. Researchers cautioned that FACS-sorted repertoires could harbor abundant clonotypes contaminating from the bulk population.

This clonotype has a handful of counts. Antigen specificity is unknown. The CDR3 has 14 residues. Germline-derived CDR1 and CDR2 are MNHNY and SVGAGI (reference sequence). The V end was cut by 0 bases, the J end by 6 bases, with 11 bases between. In making TCR cDNA, 5'RACE template switching added a universal primer site and UMIs to it. From the 5' RACE reads, TCRdb called clonotypes with MiXCR, one entry per CDR3 protein. Here the sample spans some 240,000 distinct CDR3 sequences, about 5.2% being singletons. The chain recombines TRBV6-6 with TRBJ2-5; D is possibly TRBD1 or TRBD2 (5 bases each). This TCR was sampled from a young man who received the YFV17D yellow fever vaccine. Sample: CD4+ T cells sorted from PBMCs, taken on the day of the yellow fever booster vaccination. The CDR3: CASSYSRGAQTQYF. The CDR3 DNA reads as TGTGCCAGCAGTTACTCGAGAGGGGCTCAGACCCAGTACTTC.